The 19 T cell receptor beta chains in this list originate from one sample, sequenced in a study of T cells in Graves' hyperthyroidism and ophthalmopathy. Using RNA transcripts as the source, TCR beta CDR3 regions were amplified. First-round RT-PCR with HTBI primers amplified the TCR CDR3 region. TCRdb redid the calling of the multiplex PCR reads with MiXCR, one entry per CDR3 protein. Of around 620,000 distinct CDR3 sequences in the sample, around 15% were seen once. Source material: blood. These receptors all stem from a woman between 25 and 40 years old with Graves' hyperthyroidism.

In its sample, this clonotype was seen a few times. This chain connects TRBV30 to TRBJ2-7; D remains ambiguous. From germline, CDR1 is GTSNPN and CDR2 SVGIG (reference sequence). The V end was cut by 3 bases, the J end by 5 bases, with 11 bases between. This CDR3 comprises 12 residues. The CDR3 here is CAWSPLLDEQYF. The CDR3 bases are TGTGCCTGGAGCCCTCTCCTCGACGAGCAGTACTTC.

The chain is built from TRBV20-1 and TRBJ2-1, with 13 bases fitting TRBD2. This CDR3 spans 17 amino acids. Trimming cost V 0 bases and J 7 bases; bases outside gene matches: 9. Germline CDR1 is DFQATT and CDR2 is SNEGSKA (reference sequence). CDR3 DNA: TGCAGTGCTAGAGATGATGGAGGACTAGCGGGAGTTAATGAGCAGTTCTTC. It translates to CSARDDGGLAGVNEQFF.

The gene calls are TRBV4-1 and TRBJ2-1; D perhaps matches TRBD2 (6 bases). This CDR3 comprises 16 residues. The germline gives CDR1 MGHRA, CDR2 YSYEKL. Trimming took 1 base from V and 3 from J, leaving 13 bases between them. CDR3 in amino acids: CASSQASTGVYNEQFF. The CDR3, as DNA: TGCGCCAGCAGCCAAGCTAGCACGGGAGTCTACAATGAGCAGTTCTTC.

There are a few counts of this clonotype. The chain couples TRBV12-3 or TRBV12-4 to TRBJ2-1; 8 bases are shared with TRBD1. V trimming: 3 bases; J trimming: 5 bases; junction bases outside the gene matches: 9. The CDR3 has 16 residues. The CDR3 reads CASSFGLDRGHNEQFF. CDR3 sequence (DNA): TGTGCCAGCAGTTTTGGTCTTGACAGGGGCCACAATGAGCAGTTCTTC.

This clonotype was found a few times. V gene TRBV19 combines with J gene TRBJ2-1, with D perhaps matching TRBD2 (5 bases). From germline, CDR1 is LNHDA and CDR2 SQIVND (reference sequence). The CDR3 spans 15 residues. V was pared by 3 bases and J by 6 bases, with 15 bases between. CDR3 protein: CASSILPLAPNEQFF. CDR3 nucleotides: TGTGCCAGTAGTATTCTTCCCCTAGCTCCCAATGAGCAGTTCTTC. Looking up the rest from reference TRBV19 and TRBJ2-1 gives the full variable domain: DGGITQSPKYLFRKEGQNVTLSCEQNLNHDAMYWYRQDPGQGLRLIYYSQIVNDFQKGDIAEGYSVSREKKESFPLTVTSAQKNPTAFYLCASSILPLAPNEQFFGPGTRLTVL.

Many counts were recorded for this clonotype. The chain employs TRBV5-8 and TRBJ2-5, with TRBD1 matching over 9 bases. Germline loops: CDR1 SGHTS, CDR2 YDEGEE. The CDR3 loop spans 14 amino acids. With V trimmed by 2 bases and J by 3 bases, 2 bases remained unmatched. CDR3 in DNA: TGTGCCAGCAGCTTACGGGACAGGGAAGAGACCCAGTACTTC. Its translation is CASSLRDREETQYF.

In its sample, this clonotype was seen a few times. This chain connects TRBV5-1 to TRBJ2-7; D is undetermined. The CDR3 contains 16 residues. From germline, CDR1 is SGHRS and CDR2 YFSETQ. Trimming pared 0 bases from V and 2 bases from J, leaving 15 bases between. The CDR3 loop is CASSLAAAPPAYEQYF. In DNA, the CDR3 is TGCGCCAGCAGCTTGGCCGCTGCACCTCCCGCCTACGAGCAGTACTTC.

This clonotype appeared many times. The chain employs TRBV7-2 and TRBJ2-3, with D unresolved. Germline values: CDR1 SGHTA, CDR2 FQGNSA. The V end was cut by 5 bases, the J end by 4 bases, with 16 bases between. The CDR3 has 15 amino acids. CDR3 coding DNA: TGTGCCAGCAGCCCGAGTTTGAGCGTGCCAGATACGCAGTATTTT. This sequence encodes CASSPSLSVPDTQYF.

This clonotype showed up just a few times. The chain combines TRBV27 with TRBJ1-6; 9 nucleotides match TRBD1. The CDR3 is 18 residues long. J gave up 0 bases and V 8 bases, and 11 bases lay outside the gene matches. Germline V CDR1 and CDR2: MNHEY, SMNVEV (reference sequence). CDR3 region: CASGPGTGMSSYNSPLHF. CDR3 in DNA: TGTGCCAGCGGTCCCGGGACAGGGATGAGCTCCTATAATTCACCCCTCCACTTT.

In this sample, this clonotype turned up many times. The chain employs TRBV18 and TRBJ1-5; D unclear. In germline, CDR1 is KGHSH, CDR2 LQKENI. Trimming removed 9 bases at V and 4 bases at J, with 10 bases between. This CDR3 has 12 amino acids. CDR3 nucleotides: TGTGCCAGTACCAGTGAAAATCAGCCCCAGCATTTT. Its protein product is CASTSENQPQHF.

This clonotype was seen a few times. The V and J genes are TRBV5-5 and TRBJ2-3, with no clear D. V was cut by 4 bases and J by 5 bases, with 8 bases left in between. The CDR3 is 12 residues long. CDR1 and CDR2 (germline): SGHKS, YYEKEE (reference sequence). The CDR3 is CASSPEQDTQYF. CDR3 DNA sequence: TGTGCCAGCAGCCCTGAGCAAGATACGCAGTATTTT.

This clonotype was seen more than once but under ten times. The rearrangement links TRBV7-2 to TRBJ1-6; 8 positions match TRBD1. CDR1 and CDR2 from the germline V gene are SGHTA and FQGNSA. Trimming removed 5 bases from V and 10 bases from J; junction bases left unmatched: 13. The CDR3 is 16 amino acids. The CDR3, as DNA: TGTGCCAGCAGCAGGAGGCCCGGACAGGGTTGGTCACCCCTCCACTTT. Protein: CASSRRPGQGWSPLHF.

The chain employs TRBV6-1 and TRBJ1-5; tentatively, D is TRBD1 (5 bases). Between the trimmed V and J ends, which lost 6 bases and 4 bases, there was a span of 16 bases. The CDR3 covers 15 residues. CDR1 MNHNS and CDR2 SASEGT come from the germline V gene. Here the CDR3 DNA reads TGTGCCAGCAGAAGAAGACAGTCAAAAAATCAGCCCCAGCATTTT. Its protein product is CASRRRQSKNQPQHF.

The table lists this clonotype with a few counts. The chain joins TRBV5-1 to TRBJ2-4; possibly TRBD2 for D (6 bases). The V gene lost 5 bases and the J gene lost 5 bases, with 14 bases spanning the gap. There are 14 residues in the CDR3. Per the germline V gene, CDR1 is SGHRS and CDR2 is YFSETQ. The CDR3: CASSFETSQNIQYF. The CDR3 DNA follows: TGCGCCAGCAGTTTTGAGACTAGTCAAAACATTCAGTACTTC.

This clonotype came up a few times. The rearrangement uses TRBV5-1 and TRBJ1-2; D gene uncertain. Germline CDR1 is SGHRS and CDR2 is YFSETQ. The V and J ends lost 2 bases and 6 bases respectively, with 8 bases between them. The CDR3 spans 12 residues. The CDR3 region is CASSLQRNGYTF. Written as DNA, the CDR3 is TGCGCCAGCAGCTTACAGAGAAATGGCTACACCTTC. Based on the CDR3 plus reference TRBV5-1 and TRBJ1-2, the full variable domain is KAGVTQTPRYLIKTRGQQVTLSCSPISGHRSVSWYQQTPGQGLQFLFEYFSETQRNKGNFPGRFSGRQFSNSRSEMNVSTLELGDSALYLCASSLQRNGYTFGSGTRLTVV.

With respect to this clonotype: A read error may explain this, as a much larger clone is one base away. The CDR3 is CASRVFSEQLF. CDR3 DNA: TGTGCCAGCAGAGTTTTCAGCGAGCAGCTCTTC. V is TRBV2 and J is TRBJ2-1; no clear D gene. CDR1 and CDR2 from the germline V gene are SNHLY and FYNNEI. The CDR3 is 11 amino acids. Together with reference TRBV2 and TRBJ2-1, the CDR3 gives the full variable domain: EPEVTQTPSHQVTQMGQEVILRCVPISNHLYFYWYRQILGQKVEFLVSFYNNEISEKSEIFDDQFSVERPDGSNFTLKIRSTKLEDSAMYFCASRVFSEQLFGPGTRLTVL.

A few counts support this clonotype. The rearrangement links TRBV7-8 to TRBJ2-1, with no clear D. This CDR3 comprises 18 residues. The V end was cut by 1 base, the J end by 3 bases, with 19 bases between. In germline, CDR1 is SGHVS, CDR2 FQNEAQ. This CDR3 reads CASSLVGRFAYFYNEQFF. Here the CDR3 DNA reads TGTGCCAGCAGCTTAGTGGGTCGCTTCGCCTATTTCTACAATGAGCAGTTCTTC.

This clonotype came up many times. The chain carries TRBV20-1 and TRBJ2-1; tentatively, D is TRBD1 (5 bases). This CDR3 has 16 amino acids. Germline lookup yields CDR1 DFQATT and CDR2 SNEGSKA (reference sequence). With 3 bases removed from V and 0 bases from J, the gap between germline ends came to 15 bases. The CDR3 coding sequence is TGCAGTGCTAGGGGTAATCCAGGGAACTCCTACAATGAGCAGTTCTTC. This codes for CSARGNPGNSYNEQFF.

In this sample, this clonotype turned up a few times. The chain has TRBV7-9 and TRBJ2-3, with 7 bases lining up with TRBD1. The CDR3 loop spans 15 amino acids. Germline V lookup: CDR1 SEHNR, CDR2 FQNEAQ (reference sequence). After removal of 4 bases from V and 4 bases from J, the junction contained 8 bases not matched to a gene. This CDR3 reads CASSSRQGLPDTQYF. The CDR3 DNA is TGTGCCAGCAGCTCAAGACAGGGATTGCCAGATACGCAGTATTTT.